What follows are 4 T cell receptor beta chains derived from one specimen sequenced in a study of prognosis after radiotherapy for stage I lung cancer. TCR beta CDR3 was amplified from genomic DNA by two-round multiplex PCR. Used in first-round PCR were primers specific to each TRBV and TRBJ gene. TCRdb independently ran MiXCR on the multiplex PCR reads; one entry per CDR3 protein. The sample comprises over 45,000 distinct CDR3 sequences, less than 30% of which are singletons, and around 6.8% rests with the top ten. Sequenced material: PBMCs, taken before or after stereotactic body radiation therapy (not recorded which). The receptors derive from a donor aged 50 or older with non-small cell lung cancer.

This clonotype has a count of ten or more. The J gene is TRBJ1-4, the V gene TRBV7-9; no reliable D call. The CDR3 totals 11 residues. Germline CDR1 and CDR2: SEHNR and FQNEAQ (reference sequence). Deletions cut 4 bases from V and 7 bases from J, with 4 bases between. In DNA, the CDR3 is TGTGCCAGCAGCTCAGGTGAAAAACTGTTTTTT. Amino acids: CASSSGEKLFF. Complete variable domain (other parts from reference TRBV7-9 and TRBJ1-4): DTGVSQNPRHKITKRGQNVTFRCDPISEHNRLYWYRQTLGQGPEFLTYFQNEAQLEKSRLLSDRFSAERPKGSFSTLEIQRTEQGDSAMYLCASSSGEKLFFGSGTQLSVL.

In its sample, this clonotype was seen many times. The chain is built from TRBV10-2 and TRBJ1-1; a possible D gene is TRBD1 (6 bases). Trimming stripped 5 bases from V and 5 bases from J, with 9 bases between. CDR1 and CDR2 from the germline V gene are WSHSY and SAAADI. This CDR3 comprises 12 residues. The CDR3 here is CASSPDRTEAFF. CDR3 coding DNA: TGCGCCAGCAGTCCGGACAGAACTGAAGCTTTCTTT.

On this clonotype: At one end the junction does not follow the germline gene, possibly because of a read error. The CDR3 coding sequence is TGCAGTGCTAGAGGGGGGAACACCTGGGAGCTGTATTTT. Amino acid sequence: CSARGGNTWELYF. The J gene is TRBJ2-2, the V gene TRBV20-1; D is tentatively TRBD1 or TRBD2 (5 bases each). CDR1 is DFQATT, CDR2 SNEGSKA, per germline (reference sequence). The CDR3 is 13 amino acids.

This clonotype appeared many times. The chain is built from TRBV7-2 and TRBJ2-5; D might be TRBD1 or TRBD2, each matching 6 bases. The germline V and J ends were trimmed by 2 bases and 3 bases, with 10 bases remaining between them. The CDR3 covers 14 residues. Germline V gives CDR1 SGHTA, CDR2 FQGNSA. The CDR3 bases are TGTGCCAGCAGCTTAATAGGGGGGAAAGAGACCCAGTACTTC. This sequence encodes CASSLIGGKETQYF.